Below are 28 T cell receptor beta chains sequenced from a single sample in a study of T-cell reconstitution after alpha-beta-depleted transplantation in children. Unique molecular identifiers tagged the TCRbeta library. A single record per CDR3 protein comes from TCRdb applying MiXCR to the PCR reads. The sample holds about 510,000 distinct CDR3 sequences, about an eighth seen once. The sample in question was PBMCs, mostly from graft donor cells, obtained 180 days after TCRalphabeta/CD19-depleted stem cell transplant. Every receptor here comes from a female patient aged 2-9 years who had a stem cell transplant for aplastic anemia, so the T cells may come from the graft donor.

The chain couples TRBV5-4 to TRBJ2-7; 9 nucleotides agree with TRBD1. This CDR3 comprises 13 residues. The V and J ends lost 6 bases and 5 bases, in that order; junction bases with no gene match: 6. CDR1 is SGHNT and CDR2 is YYREEE in the germline V gene (reference sequence). This CDR3 is CASNNRGQNEQYV. DNA for the CDR3: TGTGCCAGCAATAACAGGGGGCAGAACGAGCAGTACGTC.

The chain employs TRBV12-3 or TRBV12-4 and TRBJ2-2; 12 positions match TRBD1. The CDR3 is 15 amino acids. V dropped 4 bases and J dropped 7; count of bases not matched to a gene: 4. The CDR3 sequence is CASSSGTGGIGELFF. The DNA for the CDR3 is TGTGCCAGCAGTTCCGGGACAGGGGGCATCGGGGAGCTGTTTTTT.

This clonotype was counted at least ten times. The chain uses TRBV5-1 and TRBJ2-7; D is undetermined. The CDR3 extends over 15 amino acids. V lost 0 bases and J lost 3, with 13 bases in between. CDR1 is SGHRS, CDR2 YFSETQ, per germline. This CDR3 reads CASSLGTPGHYEQYF. Written as DNA, the CDR3 is TGCGCCAGCAGCTTGGGGACCCCGGGCCACTACGAGCAGTACTTC.

The rearrangement links TRBV6-1 to TRBJ2-7; the D is unclear. V lost 3 bases and J lost 3, with 18 bases in between. Germline V gives CDR1 MNHNS, CDR2 SASEGT. The CDR3 runs to 16 residues. In nucleotides, the CDR3 is TGTGCCAGCAGTGATGATTGGGGTTCCCGGAACTACGAGCAGTACTTC. Amino acids: CASSDDWGSRNYEQYF.

The table lists this clonotype with a few counts. V and J are TRBV29-1 and TRBJ2-7; D gene ambiguous. V lost 4 bases and J lost 2, with 9 bases in between. Germline assignment: CDR1 SQVTM and CDR2 ANQGSEA. This CDR3 comprises 12 residues. In DNA, the CDR3 is TGCAGCGTTGTGTCCAGTACCTACGAGCAGTACTTC. It codes for CSVVSSTYEQYF.

The genes are TRBV20-1 and TRBJ2-2; no firm D call. The CDR3 sequence is 17 residues long. The V gene lost 0 bases and the J gene lost 5 bases, with 19 bases spanning the gap. Germline V lookup: CDR1 DFQATT, CDR2 SNEGSKA (reference sequence). The CDR3 nucleotides read TGCAGTGCTAGAGATTTAGAACTACGGTCAAGTACCGGGGAGCTGTTTTTT. It encodes CSARDLELRSSTGELFF.

The chain has TRBV28 and TRBJ2-7; 9 nucleotides agree with TRBD1. In germline, CDR1 is MDHEN, CDR2 SYDVKM. Losses at the gene ends were 9 bases for V and 0 bases for J; bases not matched to a gene: 3. The CDR3 is 13 residues long. The chain's CDR3 is CASKTGGSYEQYV. CDR3 in DNA: TGTGCCAGTAAGACAGGGGGCTCCTACGAGCAGTACGTC.

The chain combines TRBV5-1 with TRBJ1-1; TRBD1 aligns across 8 bases. V shed 0 bases and J 7 bases; nucleotides not matched to a gene: 11. CDR1 SGHRS and CDR2 YFSETQ come from the germline V gene. The CDR3 has 16 residues. Here the CDR3 DNA reads TGCGCCAGCAGCTTGGTTCCGGACAGGGCATTAGATGAAGCTTTCTTT. This gives the protein CASSLVPDRALDEAFF.

This clonotype has just a few counts. The V and J genes are TRBV12-3 or TRBV12-4 and TRBJ2-7; TRBD2 is a possible D gene (5 bases). This CDR3 is 13 amino acids long. V lost 6 bases and J 6 bases, leaving 15 bases between the germline ends. CDR3: CASSHEGAAEQYF. In DNA, the CDR3 is TGTGCCAGCAGCCACGAGGGAGCTGCCGAGCAGTACTTC.

This chain joins TRBV11-1 and TRBJ2-1, with TRBD2 matching over 10 bases. Germline CDR1 reads SGHAT; CDR2 reads FQDESV (reference sequence). The CDR3 has 18 amino acids. V was pared by 5 bases and J by 4 bases, with 14 bases of the junction left unmatched. The CDR3 DNA sequence: TGTGCCAGCAGCCGGGGCGGGCTAGCGGGAGTGAAATACAATGAGCAGTTCTTC. It is translated as CASSRGGLAGVKYNEQFF.

The chain recombines TRBV9 with TRBJ2-7; 7 bases align to TRBD2. The CDR3 length is 14 residues. V dropped 3 bases and J dropped 5; count of bases not matched to a gene: 8. The germline gives CDR1 SGDLS, CDR2 YYNGEE. For the CDR3, the DNA is TGTGCCAGCAGCGCCGGAGCGGGACTCAACGAGCAGTACTTC. The encoded protein is CASSAGAGLNEQYF.

This clonotype was seen at least ten times. This chain connects TRBV5-1 to TRBJ2-6; possibly TRBD1 for D (6 bases). Per the germline V gene, CDR1 is SGHRS and CDR2 is YFSETQ. The CDR3 covers 16 residues. Trimming took 9 bases from V and 0 from J, leaving 16 bases between them. This chain's CDR3 is CATTTGRSSGANVLTF. In DNA form, the CDR3 reads TGCGCCACCACGACAGGCAGAAGCTCTGGGGCCAACGTCCTGACTTTC.

This clonotype came up a few times. J is TRBJ2-7 and V is TRBV7-6; possibly TRBD2 for D (6 bases). Trimming pared 5 bases from V and 0 bases from J, leaving 20 bases between. CDR1 is SGHVS, CDR2 FNYEAQ, per germline. The length of the CDR3 is 17 residues. CDR3 sequence: CASSPSRVAESSYEQYF. The CDR3 coding sequence is TGTGCCAGCAGCCCCTCTCGGGTAGCGGAGAGCTCCTACGAGCAGTACTTC. The entire variable domain, with the rest obtained from reference TRBV7-6 and TRBJ2-7, is as follows: GAGVSQSPRYKVTKRGQDVALRCDPISGHVSLYWYRQALGQGPEFLTYFNYEAQQDKSGLPNDRFSAERPEGSISTLTIQRTEQRDSAMYRCASSPSRVAESSYEQYFGPGTRLTVT.

This clonotype was counted between two and nine times. V and J are TRBV7-2 and TRBJ2-7; 11 bases align to TRBD2. CDR3 length: 17 residues. CDR1 and CDR2 from the germline V gene are SGHTA and FQGNSA. V shed 1 base, J shed 7 bases, and the junction held 12 bases outside the gene matches. The DNA for the CDR3 is TGTGCCAGCAGCTTAGTGGCCTCTAGCGGGGGGACTCGGGAGCAGTACTTC. Translated: CASSLVASSGGTREQYF.

This clonotype was detected a few times. As DNA, the CDR3 is TGCGCCAGCAGCCACGACAGCTATGGCTACACCTTC. Its protein is CASSHDSYGYTF. This chain links TRBV5-1 with TRBJ1-2; D might be TRBD1 (5 bases). Trimming took 4 bases from V and 4 from J, leaving 8 bases between them. This CDR3 has 12 amino acids. CDR1 and CDR2 from the germline V gene are SGHRS and YFSETQ. Combining the CDR3 with reference TRBV5-1 and TRBJ1-2 gives the whole variable domain KAGVTQTPRYLIKTRGQQVTLSCSPISGHRSVSWYQQTPGQGLQFLFEYFSETQRNKGNFPGRFSGRQFSNSRSEMNVSTLELGDSALYLCASSHDSYGYTFGSGTRLTVV.

The sample holds many counts of this clonotype. The chain recombines TRBV12-3 or TRBV12-4 with TRBJ2-7, with unresolved D. This CDR3 has 14 residues. V lost 5 bases, J lost 3 bases, and 14 bases lay in between. The CDR3 loop is CASSPQTFSYEQYF. CDR3 nucleotide sequence: TGTGCCAGCAGTCCCCAGACCTTCAGCTACGAGCAGTACTTC.

This clonotype was seen at least ten times. The chain uses TRBV24-1 and TRBJ2-2, with D perhaps TRBD2 (7 bases). Germline V gives CDR1 KGHDR, CDR2 SFDVKD. V was cut by 0 bases and J by 5 bases, with 24 bases left in between. The CDR3 has 20 residues. The CDR3 DNA reads as TGTGCCACCAGTGATTTGCATGGGGGGGCGCTCGGCGAGGAAACCGGGGAGCTGTTTTTT. Translating gives CATSDLHGGALGEETGELFF.

J is TRBJ2-7 and V is TRBV20-1; D not certain. The CDR3 length is 15 residues. Between the trimmed V and J ends, which lost 0 bases and 5 bases, there was a span of 17 bases. The V gene's germline CDR1 is DFQATT and CDR2 SNEGSKA (reference sequence). The CDR3 reads CSARDRGARVHEQYF. CDR3 in DNA: TGCAGTGCTAGAGATCGAGGCGCTAGGGTCCACGAGCAGTACTTC.

The gene calls are TRBV18 and TRBJ2-7, with TRBD1 matching over 9 bases. CDR1 is KGHSH and CDR2 is LQKENI in the germline V gene. With V trimmed by 0 bases and J by 3 bases, 3 bases remained unmatched. This CDR3 region has 15 residues. CDR3 protein: CASSPPSGQGYEQYV. CDR3 sequence (DNA): TGTGCCAGCTCACCACCCTCGGGACAGGGCTACGAGCAGTACGTC.

This clonotype has only a few counts. The rearrangement joins TRBV28 to TRBJ2-2, with D perhaps being TRBD1 or TRBD2 (5 bases each). The CDR3 is 15 amino acids. The V end lost 6 bases, the J end lost 1 base, and 12 bases lay between the germline ends. Germline V gene sequence: CDR1 MDHEN, CDR2 SYDVKM. CDR3 residues: CASRSGQGNTGELFF. DNA of the CDR3: TGTGCCAGCAGGTCGGGGCAGGGGAACACCGGGGAGCTGTTTTTT.

The gene calls are TRBV10-3 and TRBJ1-2; 9 positions match TRBD1. With V trimmed by 5 bases and J by 1 base, 5 bases remained unmatched. CDR1 ENHRY and CDR2 SYGVKD come from the germline V gene. The CDR3 has 15 amino acids. The CDR3, as DNA: TGTGCCATCAGTTATACAGGGGGCTTTAACTATGGCTACACCTTC. Protein product: CAISYTGGFNYGYTF.

The chain combines TRBV28 with TRBJ2-7; D is possibly TRBD2 (6 bases). The CDR3 extends over 14 amino acids. Germline-derived CDR1 and CDR2 are MDHEN and SYDVKM. Trimming took 6 bases from V and 4 from J, leaving 16 bases between them. CDR3: CASSPPLGGYEQYF. The CDR3 DNA is TGTGCCAGCAGCCCCCCCCTGGGGGGTTACGAGCAGTACTTC. The full variable domain, its missing parts supplied by reference TRBV28 and TRBJ2-7, is DVKVTQSSRYLVKRTGEKVFLECVQDMDHENMFWYRQDPGLGLRLIYFSYDVKMKEKGDIPEGYSVSREKKERFSLILESASTNQTSMYLCASSPPLGGYEQYFGPGTRLTVT.

The V gene is TRBV27, the J gene TRBJ1-4, with D uncertain. CDR3 size: 17 residues. With 4 bases removed from V and 0 bases from J, the gap between germline ends came to 15 bases. Germline V CDR1 and CDR2: MNHEY, SMNVEV (reference sequence). CDR3 amino acids: CASSSRWGASTNEKLFF. DNA of the CDR3: TGTGCCAGCAGTTCCCGATGGGGAGCCTCAACTAATGAAAAACTGTTTTTT.

This clonotype was counted a few times. The chain employs TRBV7-9 and TRBJ2-1, with TRBD2 matching over 9 bases. The CDR3 covers 21 residues. Germline V lookup: CDR1 SEHNR, CDR2 FQNEAQ (reference sequence). With 2 bases clipped from V and 3 bases from J, the junction kept 20 bases outside the gene matches. CDR3 region: CASSLSVQVTTTSGFYNEQFF. The CDR3 bases are TGTGCCAGCAGCTTAAGCGTCCAGGTCACCACCACTAGCGGGTTCTACAATGAGCAGTTCTTC.

This clonotype appeared a few times. The chain is built from TRBV5-1 and TRBJ2-1; D not certain. Looked up from germline, CDR1 is SGHRS and CDR2 is YFSETQ. This CDR3 has 14 residues. V lost 4 bases and J lost 8, with 16 bases in between. The CDR3 nucleotides are TGCGCCAGCAGCCCCATTACCCGGGTCGATGAGCAGTTCTTC. It codes for CASSPITRVDEQFF.

A few counts support this clonotype. CDR3 nucleotide sequence: TGCGCCAGCAGCTTGTCGCCTACCGCCTATAGCACAGATACGCAGTATTTT. Protein product: CASSLSPTAYSTDTQYF. The chain has TRBV5-1 and TRBJ2-3; the D is unclear. CDR1 and CDR2 (germline): SGHRS, YFSETQ. Trimming took off 1 base at V and 0 bases at J, with 15 bases between the two ends. This CDR3 has 17 residues.

This chain links TRBV20-1 with TRBJ2-5; 8 bases match TRBD2. Germline lookup yields CDR1 DFQATT and CDR2 SNEGSKA (reference sequence). The CDR3 covers 14 residues. Trimming at V came to 3 bases and at J to 1 base, leaving 4 bases not matched to a gene. CDR3 in DNA: TGCAGTGCTAGCGGGGGGGTCACCCAAGAGACCCAGTACTTC. Translation gives CSASGGVTQETQYF.

CDR3 bases: TGTGCCAGCAGCCAGACAGGGGACTCCTACGAGCAGTACTTC. It specifies CASSQTGDSYEQYF. This chain uses TRBV4-2 with TRBJ2-7; 8 bases match TRBD1. This CDR3 is 14 amino acids long. Germline values: CDR1 LGHNA, CDR2 YNFKEQ. V trimming: 3 bases; J trimming: 0 bases; junction bases outside the gene matches: 1.